The T cell receptor (beta chain) under discussion was sequenced for a study of cytomegalovirus exposure and HLA in healthy donors. Trimming left V 6 bases short and J 6 bases short, with 14 bases between. The CDR3 loop spans 13 amino acids. Germline lookup yields CDR1 SNHLY and CDR2 FYNNEI. Repertoires were generated with immunoSEQ multiplex PCR, while TCRdb's copy carries only in-frame clones and drops some. The profile shows over 200,000 clones, nearly 90% of them singletons. The sequenced sample was PBMCs. This sequence joins TRBV2 and TRBJ1-1; D is uncertain. The clonotype comes from a young woman in good health and CMV-seronegative. CDR3 residues: CASSAPDLAEAFF. CDR3 nucleotide sequence: TGTGCCAGCAGCGCCCCAGACTTGGCTGAAGCTTTCTTT.